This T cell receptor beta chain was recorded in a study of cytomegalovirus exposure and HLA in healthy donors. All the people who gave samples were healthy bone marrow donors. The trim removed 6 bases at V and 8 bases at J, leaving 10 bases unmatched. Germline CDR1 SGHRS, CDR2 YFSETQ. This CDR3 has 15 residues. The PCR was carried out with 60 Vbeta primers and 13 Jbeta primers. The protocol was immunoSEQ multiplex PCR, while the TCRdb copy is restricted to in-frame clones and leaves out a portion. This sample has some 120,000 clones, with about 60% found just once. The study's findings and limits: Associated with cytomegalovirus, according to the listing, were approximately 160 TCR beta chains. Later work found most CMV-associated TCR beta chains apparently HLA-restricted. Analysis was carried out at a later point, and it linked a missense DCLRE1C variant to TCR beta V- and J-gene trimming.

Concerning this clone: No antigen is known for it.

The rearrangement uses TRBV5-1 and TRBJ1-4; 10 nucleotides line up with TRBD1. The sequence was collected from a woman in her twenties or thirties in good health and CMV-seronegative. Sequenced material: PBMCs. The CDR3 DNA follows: TGCGCCAGCAAACCCGCGGGACAGGGGAACGAAAAACTGTTTTTT. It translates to CASKPAGQGNEKLFF.